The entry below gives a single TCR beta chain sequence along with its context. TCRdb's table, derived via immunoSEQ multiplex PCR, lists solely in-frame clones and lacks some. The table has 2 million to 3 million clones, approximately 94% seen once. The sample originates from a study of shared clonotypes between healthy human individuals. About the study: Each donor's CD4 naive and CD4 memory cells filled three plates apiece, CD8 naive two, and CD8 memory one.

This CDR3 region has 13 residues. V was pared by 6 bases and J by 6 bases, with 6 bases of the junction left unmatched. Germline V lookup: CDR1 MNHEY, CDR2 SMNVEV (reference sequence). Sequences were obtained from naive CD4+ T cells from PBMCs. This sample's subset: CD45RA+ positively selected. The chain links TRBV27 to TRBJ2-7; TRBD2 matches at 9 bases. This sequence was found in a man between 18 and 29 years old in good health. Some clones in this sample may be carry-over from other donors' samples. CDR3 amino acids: CASRPSGRSEQYF. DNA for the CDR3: TGTGCCAGCAGGCCCAGCGGGAGGAGCGAGCAGTACTTC.